The 24 T cell receptor beta chains below come from one sample, sequenced in a study of OX40 agonist ivuxolimab in advanced cancers. Assay: immunoSEQ multiplex PCR; the TCRdb copy retains only in-frame clones and omits some. Altogether some 42,000 clones are present, more than 80% being singletons, with the ten largest covering 2.5% to 3%. Material: CD4+ or CD8+ T cells sorted from blood, obtained in a trial of the OX40 agonist ivuxolimab. These receptors originate from an adult with an advanced solid tumor such as melanoma, head and neck, liver or kidney cancer.

This clone was seen a single time. The V gene is TRBV7-9, the J gene TRBJ1-3; TRBD1 aligns across 7 bases. Per germline, CDR1 SEHNR and CDR2 FQNEAQ (reference sequence). After removal of 5 bases from V and 0 bases from J, the junction contained 13 bases not matched to a gene. The CDR3 is 18 residues long. The CDR3 nucleotides read TGTGCCAGCAGCGACCCCACCGGACAGGTGACCTCTGGAAACACCATATATTTT. This sequence encodes CASSDPTGQVTSGNTIYF.

The V gene is TRBV7-9, the J gene TRBJ2-5; D is unresolved. Looked up from germline, CDR1 is SEHNR and CDR2 is FQNEAQ (reference sequence). The CDR3 is 14 amino acids. V was cut by 3 bases and J by 0 bases, with 8 bases left in between. This CDR3 reads CASSLTRDQETQYF. CDR3 nucleotide sequence: TGTGCCAGCAGCTTGACCCGGGACCAAGAGACCCAGTACTTC.

The rearrangement joins TRBV7-9 to TRBJ2-2, with 7 bases that match TRBD2. CDR1 is SEHNR and CDR2 is FQNEAQ in the germline V gene (reference sequence). The CDR3 extends over 16 amino acids. The V gene end was trimmed by 5 bases and the J gene end by 0 bases; junction bases not matched to a gene: 6. CDR3 bases: TGTGCCAGCAGCCGGAGCGGGATCGCGAACACCGGGGAGCTGTTTTTT. Translating gives CASSRSGIANTGELFF.

This clone was seen a few times. V gene TRBV7-9 combines with J gene TRBJ2-1; D gene uncertain. CDR3 length: 14 residues. Trimming pared 4 bases from V and 6 bases from J, leaving 13 bases between. Germline CDR1 is SEHNR and CDR2 is FQNEAQ (reference sequence). The CDR3 loop is CASSWRLKGNEQFF. Written as DNA, the CDR3 is TGTGCCAGCAGCTGGCGGCTAAAGGGCAATGAGCAGTTCTTC.

This clone came up a few times. V is TRBV9 and J is TRBJ1-2, with 7 nucleotides matching TRBD1. CDR1 is SGDLS, CDR2 YYNGEE, per germline. Trimming cost V 3 bases and J 7 bases; bases outside gene matches: 9. CDR3 size: 14 residues. In DNA, the CDR3 is TGTGCCAGCAGCGGACCACAGGGGCTCCCTGGCTACACCTTC. Protein: CASSGPQGLPGYTF.

The CDR3 loop is CASSFGQLYEQYF. Here the CDR3 DNA reads TGTGCCAGCAGCTTTGGACAGCTCTACGAGCAGTACTTC. The chain couples TRBV5-4 to TRBJ2-7; D might be TRBD1 (6 bases). Germline loops: CDR1 SGHNT, CDR2 YYREEE (reference sequence). The V end lost 2 bases, the J end lost 3 bases, and 9 bases lay between the germline ends. The CDR3 is 13 amino acids.

This chain links TRBV19 with TRBJ2-1; TRBD2 agrees at 10 bases. V lost 6 bases, J lost 7 bases, and 3 bases stayed unmatched. The CDR3 consists of 13 residues. The germline V gene encodes CDR1 LNHDA and CDR2 SQIVND (reference sequence). CDR3 DNA: TGTGCCAGTAGACCACTAGCGGGGAATGAGCAGTTCTTC. Protein: CASRPLAGNEQFF.

CDR3 coding DNA: TGTGCCAGCAGCGCGGGGGGGGAAGGACCCCAGCATTTT. Amino acid sequence: CASSAGGEGPQHF. The chain recombines TRBV5-4 with TRBJ1-5, with D possibly being TRBD1 (5 bases). The ends were cut back, 4 bases at V and 10 bases at J, with 15 bases in the middle. Germline CDR1 is SGHNT and CDR2 is YYREEE (reference sequence). The CDR3 is 13 amino acids. Combining the CDR3 with reference TRBV5-4 and TRBJ1-5 gives the whole variable domain ETGVTQSPTHLIKTRGQQVTLRCSSQSGHNTVSWYQQALGQGPQFIFQYYREEENGRGNFPPRFSGLQFPNYSSELNVNALELDDSALYLCASSAGGEGPQHFGDGTRLSIL.

This chain connects TRBV6-6 to TRBJ2-5, with 7 bases identical to TRBD1. Germline assignment: CDR1 MNHNY and CDR2 SVGAGI (reference sequence). This CDR3 region has 15 residues. V lost 2 bases, J lost 2 bases, and 5 bases stayed unmatched. The CDR3 loop reads CASSYPGTEQETQYF. In nucleotides, the CDR3 is TGTGCCAGCAGTTACCCAGGGACAGAACAAGAGACCCAGTACTTC.

This sequence joins TRBV5-1 and TRBJ2-3; TRBD2 matches 11 bases. In germline, CDR1 is SGHRS, CDR2 YFSETQ. V dropped 4 bases and J dropped 3; count of bases not matched to a gene: 4. The CDR3 length is 15 residues. DNA for the CDR3: TGCGCCAGCAGCACGGGACTAGCGGAGACAGATACGCAGTATTTT. Translated: CASSTGLAETDTQYF. Variable domain in full (rest from reference TRBV5-1 and TRBJ2-3): KAGVTQTPRYLIKTRGQQVTLSCSPISGHRSVSWYQQTPGQGLQFLFEYFSETQRNKGNFPGRFSGRQFSNSRSEMNVSTLELGDSALYLCASSTGLAETDTQYFGPGTRLTVL.

This clone occurred a few times. The chain has TRBV7-8 and TRBJ2-3, with no clear D. This CDR3 has 12 residues. The germline gives CDR1 SGHVS, CDR2 FQNEAQ. V was pared by 4 bases and J by 10 bases, with 12 bases between. CDR3 sequence reads: CASSSHGVSQYF. The CDR3 DNA follows: TGTGCCAGCAGCTCACATGGGGTTTCGCAGTATTTT. Variable domain in full (rest from reference TRBV7-8 and TRBJ2-3): GAGVSQSPRYKVAKRGQDVALRCDPISGHVSLFWYQQALGQGPEFLTYFQNEAQLDKSGLPSDRFFAERPEGSVSTLKIQRTQQEDSAVYLCASSSHGVSQYFGPGTRLTVL.

The chain recombines TRBV10-1 with TRBJ2-7; the D gene is possibly TRBD2 (6 bases). V gave up 3 bases and J gave up 6 bases, with 15 bases separating them. Germline V gene data show CDR1 as WNHNN and CDR2 as SYGVQD (reference sequence). This CDR3 region has 14 residues. The CDR3 region is CASSDLRERIEQYV. The CDR3 nucleotides are TGCGCCAGCAGTGATCTGCGGGAACGGATCGAGCAGTACGTC.

The genes are TRBV5-6 and TRBJ2-7, with D tentatively TRBD2 (7 bases). Germline assignment: CDR1 SGHDT and CDR2 YYEEEE. This CDR3 has 14 amino acids. V shed 2 bases and J shed 12 bases, with 21 bases lying between them. The CDR3 DNA reads as TGTGCCAGCAGCTTTGCGGGGGCGGGGACCCGGCGGTACTTC. As protein: CASSFAGAGTRRYF.

The rearrangement links TRBV7-9 to TRBJ1-1, with D unresolved. V lost 2 bases to trimming and J lost 7 bases, with 11 bases between them. Germline CDR1 SEHNR, CDR2 FQNEAQ (reference sequence). The CDR3 has 13 amino acids. The CDR3: CASSLSVSIEAFF. The CDR3 DNA reads TGTGCCAGCAGCTTATCGGTTTCCATTGAAGCTTTCTTT.

This clone came up a few times. The chain uses TRBV5-6 and TRBJ2-1; 14 nucleotides agree with TRBD2. CDR3 size: 19 residues. J gave up 8 bases and V 1 base, and 14 bases lay outside the gene matches. CDR1 and CDR2 (germline): SGHDT, YYEEEE. CDR3 in amino acids: CASSLLFRGTSGSIYEQFF. CDR3 coding DNA: TGTGCCAGCAGCTTGCTCTTCCGAGGGACTAGCGGGAGCATCTATGAGCAGTTCTTC.

V usage is TRBV7-9 and J usage is TRBJ1-4, with a weak D call TRBD1 (6 bases). The CDR3 is made up of 15 amino acids. Between the trimmed V and J ends, which lost 4 bases and 8 bases, there was a span of 17 bases. Germline V gene sequence: CDR1 SEHNR, CDR2 FQNEAQ (reference sequence). The CDR3 is CASSSSQGGREKLFF. CDR3 sequence (DNA): TGTGCCAGCAGCTCCTCACAGGGCGGTAGGGAAAAACTGTTTTTT. The full variable domain, its missing parts supplied by reference TRBV7-9 and TRBJ1-4, is DTGVSQNPRHKITKRGQNVTFRCDPISEHNRLYWYRQTLGQGPEFLTYFQNEAQLEKSRLLSDRFSAERPKGSFSTLEIQRTEQGDSAMYLCASSSSQGGREKLFFGSGTQLSVL.

This sequence joins TRBV5-1 and TRBJ2-5, with 11 bases lining up with TRBD2. Germline trimming cut 3 bases from V and 5 bases from J; bases unmatched to any gene: 6. This CDR3 contains 15 residues. From germline, CDR1 is SGHRS and CDR2 YFSETQ. The CDR3 DNA sequence: TGCGCCAGCAGCTCCGTAGCGGGAGGGGTGGAGACCCAGTACTTC. It yields the protein CASSSVAGGVETQYF.

This sequence joins TRBV28 and TRBJ1-1; D may be TRBD1 (5 bases). CDR3 length equals 18 residues. V lost 6 bases and J 0 bases, leaving 23 bases between the germline ends. CDR1 is MDHEN and CDR2 is SYDVKM in the germline V gene. CDR3: CASRQWQGRRGLNTEAFF. DNA for the CDR3: TGTGCCAGCAGACAGTGGCAGGGTCGGCGGGGCCTGAACACTGAAGCTTTCTTT. Full variable domain (remainder filled in from reference TRBV28 and TRBJ1-1): DVKVTQSSRYLVKRTGEKVFLECVQDMDHENMFWYRQDPGLGLRLIYFSYDVKMKEKGDIPEGYSVSREKKERFSLILESASTNQTSMYLCASRQWQGRRGLNTEAFFGQGTRLTVV.

The chain carries TRBV7-2 and TRBJ1-1, with D maybe TRBD1 (6 bases). This CDR3 has 13 amino acids. From germline, CDR1 is SGHTA and CDR2 FQGNSA. Trimming took off 1 base at V and 11 bases at J, with 14 bases between the two ends. CDR3 in amino acids: CASSLVTGDEAFF. As DNA, the CDR3 is TGTGCCAGCAGCTTAGTGACAGGAGACGAGGCTTTCTTT.

This chain uses TRBV5-1 with TRBJ2-3; the D is unclear. This CDR3 spans 14 amino acids. Germline V gene sequence: CDR1 SGHRS, CDR2 YFSETQ. Trimming removed 0 bases from V and 1 base from J, with 6 bases in between. DNA of the CDR3: TGCGCCAGCAGCTTGGATGTGGGCACAGATACGCAGTATTTT. It specifies CASSLDVGTDTQYF.

The rearrangement joins TRBV18 to TRBJ1-1; TRBD1 matches 7 bases. The CDR3 extends over 14 amino acids. The germline CDR1 and CDR2 sequences are KGHSH and LQKENI. Losses at the gene ends were 3 bases for V and 4 bases for J; bases not matched to a gene: 5. The CDR3 DNA follows: TGTGCCAGCTCACCTGACAGGGAAGGCACTGAAGCTTTCTTT. This codes for CASSPDREGTEAFF.

This clone was found a few times. The chain joins TRBV7-9 to TRBJ1-1, with 9 nucleotides matching TRBD1. The germline V gene encodes CDR1 SEHNR and CDR2 FQNEAQ (reference sequence). The CDR3 runs 15 residues. J was trimmed by 5 bases and V by 5 bases; bases with no gene match: 9. The CDR3 loop is CASSLDRGGGTEAFF. The CDR3 DNA is TGTGCCAGCAGCCTGGACAGGGGAGGAGGTACTGAAGCTTTCTTT.

The chain combines TRBV11-2 with TRBJ1-2, with D perhaps TRBD1 (5 bases). CDR1 SGHAT and CDR2 FQNNGV come from the germline V gene. CDR3 length equals 15 residues. V was clipped by 0 bases and J by 7 bases, with 15 bases between them. The CDR3 DNA follows: TGTGCCAGCAGCTTAGAATTGGGGCGTCGCGGTGGCTACACCTTC. It is translated as CASSLELGRRGGYTF.

This chain links TRBV29-1 with TRBJ1-2; possibly TRBD1 for D (5 bases). The V gene's germline CDR1 is SQVTM and CDR2 ANQGSEA. The CDR3 is made up of 11 amino acids. Trimming pared 3 bases from V and 8 bases from J, leaving 10 bases between. The CDR3 loop reads CSVDPAGGYTF. CDR3 nucleotides: TGCAGCGTTGACCCCGCAGGGGGCTACACCTTC.